This T cell receptor beta chain comes out of a study of cytomegalovirus exposure and HLA in healthy donors. Both 60 Vbeta primers and 13 Jbeta primers went into the PCR. Assay: immunoSEQ multiplex PCR; the TCRdb copy retains only in-frame clones and omits some. Among around 130,000 clones, 75% to 85% were seen once, and the ten largest hold under 3%. Concerning this clone: No antigen is known for it.

Trimming pared 0 bases from V and 5 bases from J, leaving 7 bases between. From germline, CDR1 is SGHNT and CDR2 YENEEA. This CDR3 has 13 residues. Findings and caveats of the study: Most CMV-associated TCR beta chains appeared HLA-restricted in a later analysis.

This chain joins TRBV11-3 and TRBJ2-5; D uncertain. The sequenced material came from PBMCs. The TCR sequence derives from a man in his thirties or forties in good health and CMV-seronegative. The CDR3 bases are TGTGCCAGCAGCTTAGACCCCTCGGAGACCCAGTACTTC. This codes for CASSLDPSETQYF.